The 8 T cell receptor beta chains listed next were all sequenced from one sample in a study of T-cell memory formation after mild COVID-19. TCRdb re-called the 5' RACE reads with MiXCR, one entry per CDR3 protein. The sample has around 250,000 distinct CDR3 sequences, 15% to 20% seen once; the top ten hold 22%. The sample was PBMCs or a T cell subset sorted from them (not recorded which). These receptors were taken from a man aged 18 to 30 who had mild COVID-19 (a few samples of this study predate the infection). Cell type and time point are not known.

This clonotype came up a few times. This chain uses TRBV10-3 with TRBJ2-3; no firm D call. This CDR3 comprises 13 residues. Looked up from germline, CDR1 is ENHRY and CDR2 is SYGVKD. V was pared by 11 bases and J by 4 bases, with 16 bases between. As DNA, the CDR3 is TGTGCCTCCGCGGTGTGGGGTCCAGATACGCAGTATTTT. Translated: CASAVWGPDTQYF.

This clonotype was picked up a small number of times. This chain connects TRBV7-3 to TRBJ2-3, with D maybe TRBD2 (5 bases). Trimming removed 1 base at V and 3 bases at J, with 8 bases between. The CDR3 covers 14 residues. Looked up from germline, CDR1 is SGHTA and CDR2 is FQGTGA. CDR3 sequence: CASSLRPGTDTQYF. The CDR3 DNA follows: TGTGCCAGCAGCTTAAGACCGGGGACAGATACGCAGTATTTT.

The genes are TRBV6-5 and TRBJ1-5; D is possibly TRBD1 (6 bases). V gave up 4 bases and J gave up 7 bases, with 17 bases separating them. CDR1 is MNHEY, CDR2 SVGAGI, per germline. This CDR3 comprises 15 residues. The DNA of the CDR3 is TGTGCCAGCAGTTTACTCCTGGGGGCAGGACAGCCCCAGCATTTT. This codes for CASSLLLGAGQPQHF.

This clonotype was seen only a few times. Written as DNA, the CDR3 is TGTGCCAGCAGCCATCTAACACCCACTGAAGCTTTCTTT. Translating it yields CASSHLTPTEAFF. The chain has TRBV3-1 and TRBJ1-1; D remains ambiguous. The CDR3 runs to 13 residues. The germline gives CDR1 LGHDT, CDR2 YNNKEL (reference sequence). The V and J ends lost 3 bases and 4 bases respectively, with 9 bases between them.

Of note for this clonotype: An end of the junction does not agree with germline; a read error may underlie this. V and J are TRBV7-9 and TRBJ1-1; TRBD1 aligns across 12 bases. From germline, CDR1 is SEHNR and CDR2 FQNEAQ (reference sequence). The CDR3 is made up of 15 amino acids. This CDR3 is CDSSGRDRGPRRAFF. CDR3 nucleotide sequence: TGTGACAGCAGCGGGCGGGACAGGGGGCCCCGGAGAGCTTTCTTT.

In its sample, this clonotype was seen a few times. The chain recombines TRBV28 with TRBJ2-7, with D hard to call. Germline V CDR1 and CDR2: MDHEN, SYDVKM. CDR3 length equals 11 residues. Trimming removed 6 bases at V and 6 bases at J, with 9 bases between. The CDR3 DNA is TGTGCCAGCAGACCACCCCGCGAGCAGTACTTC. Residues: CASRPPREQYF.

The chain links TRBV11-2 to TRBJ2-1; D unresolved. Trimming left V 2 bases short and J 0 bases short, with 8 bases between. The CDR3 is 15 amino acids. Per germline, CDR1 SGHAT and CDR2 FQNNGV. CDR3 amino acids: CASSLPQPSYNEQFF. DNA of the CDR3: TGTGCCAGCAGCTTACCCCAACCCTCCTACAATGAGCAGTTCTTC.

The chain uses TRBV7-9 and TRBJ2-3, with TRBD1 matching over 9 bases. Germline trimming cut 5 bases from V and 6 bases from J; bases unmatched to any gene: 12. The length of the CDR3 is 16 residues. Germline V CDR1 and CDR2: SEHNR, FQNEAQ (reference sequence). CDR3 in amino acids: CASSVPGQGFSDTQYF. CDR3 nucleotides: TGTGCCAGCAGCGTACCGGGACAGGGTTTTTCGGATACGCAGTATTTT. Combining the CDR3 with reference TRBV7-9 and TRBJ2-3 gives the whole variable domain DTGVSQNPRHKITKRGQNVTFRCDPISEHNRLYWYRQTLGQGPEFLTYFQNEAQLEKSRLLSDRFSAERPKGSFSTLEIQRTEQGDSAMYLCASSVPGQGFSDTQYFGPGTRLTVL.